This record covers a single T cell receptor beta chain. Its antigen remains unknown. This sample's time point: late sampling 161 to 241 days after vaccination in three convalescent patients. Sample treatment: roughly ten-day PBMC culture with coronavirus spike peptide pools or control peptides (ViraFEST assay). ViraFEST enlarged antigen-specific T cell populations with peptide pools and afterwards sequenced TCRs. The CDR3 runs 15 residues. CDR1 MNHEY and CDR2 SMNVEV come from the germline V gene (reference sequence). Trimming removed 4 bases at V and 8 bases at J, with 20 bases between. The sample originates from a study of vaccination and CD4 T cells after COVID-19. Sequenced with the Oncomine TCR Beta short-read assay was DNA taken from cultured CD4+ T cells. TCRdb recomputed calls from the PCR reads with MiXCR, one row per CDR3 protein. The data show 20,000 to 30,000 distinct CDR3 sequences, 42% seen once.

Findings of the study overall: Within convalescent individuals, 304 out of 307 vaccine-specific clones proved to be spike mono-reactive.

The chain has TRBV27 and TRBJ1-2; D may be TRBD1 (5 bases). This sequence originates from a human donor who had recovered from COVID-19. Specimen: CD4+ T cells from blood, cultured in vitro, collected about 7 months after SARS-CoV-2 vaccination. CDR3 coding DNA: TGTGCCAGCAGTTCCTCCGCCCAGGGCCGTCGGGGCTACACCTTC. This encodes CASSSSAQGRRGYTF.